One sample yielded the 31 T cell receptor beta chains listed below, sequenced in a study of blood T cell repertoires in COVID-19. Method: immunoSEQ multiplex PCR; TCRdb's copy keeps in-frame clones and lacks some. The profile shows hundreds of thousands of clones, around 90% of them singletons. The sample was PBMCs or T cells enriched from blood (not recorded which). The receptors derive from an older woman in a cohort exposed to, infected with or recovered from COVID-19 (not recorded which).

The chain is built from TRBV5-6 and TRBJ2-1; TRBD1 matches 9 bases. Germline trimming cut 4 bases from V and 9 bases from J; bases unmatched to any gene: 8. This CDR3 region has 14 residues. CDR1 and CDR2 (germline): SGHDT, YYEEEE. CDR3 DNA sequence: TGTGCCAGCAGCCCCGGGACAGGGTCTGGTGAGCAGTTCTTC. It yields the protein CASSPGTGSGEQFF.

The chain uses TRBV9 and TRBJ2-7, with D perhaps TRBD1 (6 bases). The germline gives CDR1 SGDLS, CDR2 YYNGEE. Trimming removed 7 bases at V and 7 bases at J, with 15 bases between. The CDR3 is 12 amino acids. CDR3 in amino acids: CASGDTSGEQYF. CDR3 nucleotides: TGTGCCAGCGGGGACACTTCGGGGGAGCAGTACTTC.

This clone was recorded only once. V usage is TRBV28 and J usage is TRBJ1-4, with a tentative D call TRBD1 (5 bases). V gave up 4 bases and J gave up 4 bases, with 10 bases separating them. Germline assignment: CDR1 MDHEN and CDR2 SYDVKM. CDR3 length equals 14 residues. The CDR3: CASSSGRDNEKLFF. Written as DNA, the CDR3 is TGTGCCAGCAGTTCGGGCAGGGATAATGAAAAACTGTTTTTT. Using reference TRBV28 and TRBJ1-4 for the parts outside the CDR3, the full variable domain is DVKVTQSSRYLVKRTGEKVFLECVQDMDHENMFWYRQDPGLGLRLIYFSYDVKMKEKGDIPEGYSVSREKKERFSLILESASTNQTSMYLCASSSGRDNEKLFFGSGTQLSVL.

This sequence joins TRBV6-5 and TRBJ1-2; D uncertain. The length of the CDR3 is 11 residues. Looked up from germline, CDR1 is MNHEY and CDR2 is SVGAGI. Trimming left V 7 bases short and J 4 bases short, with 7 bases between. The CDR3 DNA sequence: TGTGCCAGCACCTTTCTCTATGGCTACACCTTC. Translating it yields CASTFLYGYTF.

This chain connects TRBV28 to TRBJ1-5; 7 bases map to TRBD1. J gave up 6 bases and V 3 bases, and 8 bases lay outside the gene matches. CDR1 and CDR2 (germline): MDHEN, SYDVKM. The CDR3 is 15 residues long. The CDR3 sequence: CASSFGTGAGQPQHF. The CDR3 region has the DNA TGTGCCAGCAGTTTTGGTACAGGGGCAGGTCAGCCCCAGCATTTT.

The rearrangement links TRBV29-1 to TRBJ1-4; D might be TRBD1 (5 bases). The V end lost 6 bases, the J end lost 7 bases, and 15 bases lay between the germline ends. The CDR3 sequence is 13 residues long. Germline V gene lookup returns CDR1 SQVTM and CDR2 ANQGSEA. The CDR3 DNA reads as TGCAGCGTGGGGCCCCGGGGAGGTGAAAAACTGTTTTTT. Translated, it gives CSVGPRGGEKLFF.

The CDR3 spells CASTGQGVNQPQHF. The CDR3 DNA is TGTGCCAGCACCGGACAGGGGGTCAATCAGCCCCAGCATTTT. The chain recombines TRBV2 with TRBJ1-5; TRBD1 matches 10 bases. Per germline, CDR1 SNHLY and CDR2 FYNNEI. This CDR3 has 14 residues. The junction had 3 bases not matched to a gene; V was cut back by 7 bases and J by 3 bases.

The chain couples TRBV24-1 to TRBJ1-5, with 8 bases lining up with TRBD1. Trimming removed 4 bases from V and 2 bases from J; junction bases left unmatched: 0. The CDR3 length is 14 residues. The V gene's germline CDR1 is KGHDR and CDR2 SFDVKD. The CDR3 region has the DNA TGTGCCACCAGTGAACAGGGGGGCAATCAGCCCCAGCATTTT. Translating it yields CATSEQGGNQPQHF.

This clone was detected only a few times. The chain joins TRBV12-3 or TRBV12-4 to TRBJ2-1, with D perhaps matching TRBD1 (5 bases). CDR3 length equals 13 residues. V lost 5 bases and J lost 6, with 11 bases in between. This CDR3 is CASSVGPGNEQFF. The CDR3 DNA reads TGTGCCAGCAGTGTGGGGCCTGGCAATGAGCAGTTCTTC.

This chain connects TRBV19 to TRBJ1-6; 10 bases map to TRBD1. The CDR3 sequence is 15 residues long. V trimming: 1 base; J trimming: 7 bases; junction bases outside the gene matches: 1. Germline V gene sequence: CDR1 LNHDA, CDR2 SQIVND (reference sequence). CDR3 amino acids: CASSIGQGANSPLHF. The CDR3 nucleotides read TGTGCCAGTAGTATAGGACAGGGGGCCAATTCACCCCTCCACTTT.

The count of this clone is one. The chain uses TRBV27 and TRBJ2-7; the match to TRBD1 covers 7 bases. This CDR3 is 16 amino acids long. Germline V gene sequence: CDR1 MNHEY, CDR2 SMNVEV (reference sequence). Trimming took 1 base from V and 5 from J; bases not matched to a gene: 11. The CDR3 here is CASSLLGTASRNEQYF. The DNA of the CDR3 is TGTGCCAGCAGTTTATTAGGGACAGCTTCTAGAAACGAGCAGTACTTC.

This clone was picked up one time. The DNA of the CDR3 is TGTGCCAGCAGCCGGACAGGGGTGGTCGGGAACACTGAAGCTTTCTTT. Encoded protein: CASSRTGVVGNTEAFF. J is TRBJ1-1 and V is TRBV6-2 or TRBV6-3, with 9 positions matching TRBD1. The J segment lost 1 base and the V segment lost 6 bases, leaving 9 bases of the junction unmatched. Germline V CDR1 and CDR2: MNHEY, SVGEGT. The CDR3 is made up of 16 amino acids.

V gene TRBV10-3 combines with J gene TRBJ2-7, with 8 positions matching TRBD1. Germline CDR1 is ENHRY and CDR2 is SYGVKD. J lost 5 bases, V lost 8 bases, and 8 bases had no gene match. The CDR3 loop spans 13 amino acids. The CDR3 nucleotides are TGTGCCATCCTCGACAGGGGAGTAAACGAGCAGTACTTC. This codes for CAILDRGVNEQYF.

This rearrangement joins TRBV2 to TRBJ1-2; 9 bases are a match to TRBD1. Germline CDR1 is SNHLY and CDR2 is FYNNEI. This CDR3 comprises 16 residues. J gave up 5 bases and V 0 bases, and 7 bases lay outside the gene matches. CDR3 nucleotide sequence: TGTGCCAGCAGTGAAGCGCCGGGGACAGGGCGTTATGGCTACACCTTC. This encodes CASSEAPGTGRYGYTF. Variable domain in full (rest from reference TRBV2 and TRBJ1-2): EPEVTQTPSHQVTQMGQEVILRCVPISNHLYFYWYRQILGQKVEFLVSFYNNEISEKSEIFDDQFSVERPDGSNFTLKIRSTKLEDSAMYFCASSEAPGTGRYGYTFGSGTRLTVV.

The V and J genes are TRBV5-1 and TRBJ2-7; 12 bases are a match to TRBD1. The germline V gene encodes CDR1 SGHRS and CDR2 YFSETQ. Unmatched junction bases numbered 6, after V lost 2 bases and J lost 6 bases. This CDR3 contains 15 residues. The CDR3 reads CASSLQGTGGLEQYF. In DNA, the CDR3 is TGCGCCAGCAGCTTACAAGGGACAGGGGGCCTCGAGCAGTACTTC.

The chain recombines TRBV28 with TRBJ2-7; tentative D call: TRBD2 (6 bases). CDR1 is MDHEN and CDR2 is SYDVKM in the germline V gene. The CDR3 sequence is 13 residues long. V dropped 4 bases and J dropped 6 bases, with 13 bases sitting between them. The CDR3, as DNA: TGTGCCAGCAGTTGGGGGGTGGGGGTCGAGCAGTACTTC. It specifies CASSWGVGVEQYF.

The CDR3 region is CASSTRVNYGYTF. The CDR3 bases are TGTGCCAGCAGTACCAGGGTGAACTATGGCTACACCTTC. The chain combines TRBV5-6 with TRBJ1-2; a weak D match, TRBD1 (5 bases). The V end was cut by 5 bases, the J end by 2 bases, with 10 bases between. The CDR3 extends over 13 amino acids. Germline V lookup: CDR1 SGHDT, CDR2 YYEEEE.

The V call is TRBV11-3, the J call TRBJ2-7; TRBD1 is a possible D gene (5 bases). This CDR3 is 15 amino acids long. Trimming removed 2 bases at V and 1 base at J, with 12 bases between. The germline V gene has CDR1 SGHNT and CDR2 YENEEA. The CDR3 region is CASSLRSGKSYEQYF. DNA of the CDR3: TGTGCCAGCAGCTTAAGGTCAGGGAAGTCCTACGAGCAGTACTTC.

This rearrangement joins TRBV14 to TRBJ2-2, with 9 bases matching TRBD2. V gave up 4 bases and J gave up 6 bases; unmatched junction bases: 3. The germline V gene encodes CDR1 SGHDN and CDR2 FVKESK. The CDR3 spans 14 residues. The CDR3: CASSLLAGAGELFF. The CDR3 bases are TGTGCCAGCAGCCTCTTAGCGGGAGCCGGGGAGCTGTTTTTT.

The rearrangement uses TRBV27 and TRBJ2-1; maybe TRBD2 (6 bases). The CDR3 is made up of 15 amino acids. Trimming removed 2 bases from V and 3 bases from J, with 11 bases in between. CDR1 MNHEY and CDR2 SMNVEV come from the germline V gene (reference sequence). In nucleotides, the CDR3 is TGTGCCAGCAGTTTAGGGCGGGGCCGCTACAATGAGCAGTTCTTC. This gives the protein CASSLGRGRYNEQFF.

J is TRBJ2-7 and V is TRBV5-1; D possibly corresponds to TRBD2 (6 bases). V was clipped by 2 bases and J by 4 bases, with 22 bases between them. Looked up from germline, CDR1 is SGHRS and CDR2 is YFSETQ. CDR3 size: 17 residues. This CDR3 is CASSLGTFPPDPYEQYF. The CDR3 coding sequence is TGCGCCAGCAGCTTAGGGACTTTCCCCCCGGATCCATACGAGCAGTACTTC.

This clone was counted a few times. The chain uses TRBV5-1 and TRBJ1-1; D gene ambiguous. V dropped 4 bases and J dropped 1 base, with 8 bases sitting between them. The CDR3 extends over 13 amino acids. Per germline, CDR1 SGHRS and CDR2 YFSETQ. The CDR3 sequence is CASSTARNTEAFF. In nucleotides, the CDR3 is TGCGCCAGCAGCACAGCCAGGAACACTGAAGCTTTCTTT.

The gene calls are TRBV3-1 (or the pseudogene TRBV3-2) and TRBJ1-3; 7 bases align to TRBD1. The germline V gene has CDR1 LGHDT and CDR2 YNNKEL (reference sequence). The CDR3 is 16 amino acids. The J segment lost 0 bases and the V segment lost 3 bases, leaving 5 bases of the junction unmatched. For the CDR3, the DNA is TGTGCCAGCAGCCACCCCAGGGGGACCTCTGGAAACACCATATATTTT. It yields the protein CASSHPRGTSGNTIYF.

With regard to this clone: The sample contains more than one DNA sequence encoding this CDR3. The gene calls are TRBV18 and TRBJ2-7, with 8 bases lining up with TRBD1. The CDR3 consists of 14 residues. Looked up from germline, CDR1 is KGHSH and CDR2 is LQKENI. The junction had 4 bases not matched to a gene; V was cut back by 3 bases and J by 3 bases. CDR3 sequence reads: CASSPGTGDYEQYF. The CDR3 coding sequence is TGTGCCAGCTCACCCGGGACAGGAGACTACGAGCAGTACTTC. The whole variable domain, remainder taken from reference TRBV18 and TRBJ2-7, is NAGVMQNPRHLVRRRGQEARLRCSPMKGHSHVYWYRQLPEEGLKFMVYLQKENIIDESGMPKERFSAEFPKEGPSILRIQQVVRGDSAAYFCASSPGTGDYEQYFGPGTRLTVT.

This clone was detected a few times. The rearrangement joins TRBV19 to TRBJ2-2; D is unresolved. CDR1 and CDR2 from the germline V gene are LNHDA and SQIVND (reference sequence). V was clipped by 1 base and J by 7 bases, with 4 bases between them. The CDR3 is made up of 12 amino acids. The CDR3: CASSIGSGELFF. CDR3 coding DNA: TGTGCCAGTAGTATAGGGAGCGGGGAGCTGTTTTTT.

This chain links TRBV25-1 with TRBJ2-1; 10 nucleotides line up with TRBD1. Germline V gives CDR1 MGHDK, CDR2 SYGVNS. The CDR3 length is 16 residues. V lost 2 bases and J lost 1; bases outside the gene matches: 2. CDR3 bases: TGTGCCAGCAGTGAACCGGGACAGGGGTCCTACAATGAGCAGTTCTTC. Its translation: CASSEPGQGSYNEQFF.

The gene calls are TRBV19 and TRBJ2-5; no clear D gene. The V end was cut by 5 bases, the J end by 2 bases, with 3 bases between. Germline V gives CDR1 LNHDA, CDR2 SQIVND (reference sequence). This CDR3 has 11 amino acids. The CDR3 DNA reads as TGTGCCAGTAGTCGTCAAGAGACCCAGTACTTC. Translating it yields CASSRQETQYF.

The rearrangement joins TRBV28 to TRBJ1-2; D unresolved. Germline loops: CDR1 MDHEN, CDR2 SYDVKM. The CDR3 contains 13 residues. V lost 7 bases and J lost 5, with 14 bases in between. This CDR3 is CASNPRSRYGYTF. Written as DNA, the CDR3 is TGTGCCAGCAACCCCCGGTCCAGGTATGGCTACACCTTC.

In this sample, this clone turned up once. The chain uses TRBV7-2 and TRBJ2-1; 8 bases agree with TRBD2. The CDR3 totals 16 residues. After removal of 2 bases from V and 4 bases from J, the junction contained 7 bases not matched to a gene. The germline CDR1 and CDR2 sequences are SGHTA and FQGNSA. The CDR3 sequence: CASSLRGGALYNEQFF. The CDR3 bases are TGTGCCAGCAGCTTACGGGGGGGCGCCTTATACAATGAGCAGTTCTTC.

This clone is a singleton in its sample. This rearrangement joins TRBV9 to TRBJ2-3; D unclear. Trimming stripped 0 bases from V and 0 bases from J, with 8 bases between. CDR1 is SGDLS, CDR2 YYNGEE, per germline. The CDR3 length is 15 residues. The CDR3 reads CASSVDGTSTDTQYF. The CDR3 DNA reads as TGTGCCAGCAGCGTAGACGGTACCAGCACAGATACGCAGTATTTT.

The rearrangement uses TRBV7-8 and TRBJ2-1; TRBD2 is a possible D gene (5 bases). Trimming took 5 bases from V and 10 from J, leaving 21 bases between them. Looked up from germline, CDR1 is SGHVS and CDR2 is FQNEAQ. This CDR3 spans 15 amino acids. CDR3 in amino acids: CASSPLSGGSREQFF. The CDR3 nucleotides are TGTGCCAGCAGCCCCCTCTCGGGCGGGTCTCGGGAGCAGTTCTTC.